The clone carrying this T cell receptor (beta chain) has a single count. The record originates from a study of shared clonotypes between healthy human individuals. Study donors comprised healthy, HIV-negative adults devoid of recent acute infection or vaccination. Methods used by the authors: In the immunoSEQ data, sequences were junction-only and lacked quality scores, so filtering differed. Profiling relied on immunoSEQ multiplex PCR, and the TCRdb table lists in-frame clones only, not all of them. V and J calls and clone size are as listed in that table; D and trimming were resolved from the DNA. The sample lists millions of clones; 93% were seen once. The CDR3 loop spans 14 amino acids.

The chain combines TRBV12-1 with TRBJ2-7; the D call TRBD1 from the table was never checked on the DNA. TRBV12-1 counts as a pseudogene. This sequence originates from a man younger than 30 in good health. Some clones in this sample may be carry-over from other donors' samples. The sequenced material came from naive CD4+ T cells from PBMCs. Noted subset: CD45RA+ positively selected. This CDR3 is CASSYGTGTYEQYF. The CDR3 DNA sequence: TGTGCCAGCAGCTACGGGACAGGTACCTACGAGCAGTACTTC.